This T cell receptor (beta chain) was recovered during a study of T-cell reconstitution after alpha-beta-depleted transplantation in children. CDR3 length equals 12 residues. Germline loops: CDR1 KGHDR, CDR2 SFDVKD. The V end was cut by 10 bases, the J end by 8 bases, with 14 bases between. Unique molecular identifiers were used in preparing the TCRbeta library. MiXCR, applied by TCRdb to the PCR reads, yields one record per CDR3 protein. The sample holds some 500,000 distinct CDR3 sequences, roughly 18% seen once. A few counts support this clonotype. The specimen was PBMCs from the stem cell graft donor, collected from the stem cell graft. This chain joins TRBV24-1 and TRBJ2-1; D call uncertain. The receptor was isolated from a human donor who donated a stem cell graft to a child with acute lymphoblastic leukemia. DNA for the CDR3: TGTGCCACTTCTATCTCGCCCGATGAGCAGTTCTTC. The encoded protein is CATSISPDEQFF.